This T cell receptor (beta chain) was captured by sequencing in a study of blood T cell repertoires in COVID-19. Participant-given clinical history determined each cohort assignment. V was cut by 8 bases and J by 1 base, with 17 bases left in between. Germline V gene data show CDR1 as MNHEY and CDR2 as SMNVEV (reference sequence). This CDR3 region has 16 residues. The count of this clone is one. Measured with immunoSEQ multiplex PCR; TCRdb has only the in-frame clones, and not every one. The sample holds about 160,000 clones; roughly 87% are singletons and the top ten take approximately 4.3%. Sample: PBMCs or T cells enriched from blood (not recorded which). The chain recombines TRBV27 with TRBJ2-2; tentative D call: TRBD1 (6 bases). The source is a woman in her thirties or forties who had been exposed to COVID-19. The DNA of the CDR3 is TGTGCCAGCGGACGATCGGGACAAATGAACACCGGGGAGCTGTTTTTT. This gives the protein CASGRSGQMNTGELFF.